Listed below are T cell receptor beta chains from one sample, sequenced in a study of T cells in Graves' hyperthyroidism and ophthalmopathy. TCRdb reprocessed the multiplex PCR reads with MiXCR, giving one entry per CDR3 protein. Of approximately 710,000 distinct CDR3 sequences listed, 17% were seen once; the top ten hold around 15%. The specimen was blood. The source of these receptors is a man over 45 with Graves' hyperthyroidism. CDR3s include the opening cysteine and the closing phenylalanine or tryptophan. D genes are given only for firm matches. Size tells how often a clone was seen (once, few, many) or the class of an expanded clone, and some rows leave it out.

clone_size	v_call	d_call	j_call	cdr3_aa	cdr3_nt
few	TRBV24-1	TRBD1	TRBJ2-3	CATSDSPGQGPSTDTQYF	TGTGCCACCAGTGATTCACCGGGACAGGGGCCTAGCACAGATACGCAGTATTTT
many	TRBV6-5	NA	TRBJ2-1	CASSYSSSSLALTNEQFF	TGTGCCAGCAGTTACTCGTCGAGCTCCCTGGCGCTAACGAATGAGCAGTTCTTC
once	TRBV5-1	TRBD1	TRBJ2-7	CASSSGQVPYEQYF	TGCGCCAGCAGCTCGGGACAGGTACCCTACGAGCAGTACTTC
NA	TRBV19	TRBD2	TRBJ2-1	CATHNTLAGGPYNEQFF	TGTGCCACACACAACACCCTAGCGGGAGGGCCCTACAATGAGCAGTTCTTC
NA	TRBV19	TRBD1	TRBJ1-5	CASRGQTSNQPQHF	TGTGCCAGTAGGGGACAGACTAGCAATCAGCCCCAGCATTTT
many	TRBV29-1	NA	TRBJ2-5	CSVEVVNGETQYF	TGCAGCGTTGAAGTAGTCAACGGGGAGACCCAGTACTTC
NA	TRBV18	NA	TRBJ2-2	CATPQGNTGELLF	TGTGCCACCCCGCAGGGGAACACCGGGGAGCTGTTGTTT
few	TRBV9	NA	TRBJ1-6	CASSRDTYNSPLHF	TGTGCCAGCAGTCGGGACACCTATAATTCACCCCTCCACTTT
many	TRBV2	NA	TRBJ2-7	CASSPMGYEQYF	TGTGCCAGCAGCCCGATGGGCTACGAGCAGTACTTC
many	TRBV27	NA	TRBJ2-7	CASSPRGFPAEQYEQYF	TGTGCCAGCAGCCCTAGAGGTTTCCCGGCGGAACAATACGAGCAGTACTTC
NA	TRBV24-1	NA	TRBJ1-1	CATQNPNTEAFF	TGTGCCACACAAAATCCGAACACTGAAGCTTTCTTT
NA	TRBV5-1	TRBD1	TRBJ1-2	CASSLGTGSGYTF	TGCGCCAGCAGCTTGGGGACAGGCTCAGGCTACACCTTC
NA	TRBV2	NA	TRBJ1-6	CASSRQAYNSPLHF	TGTGCCAGCAGTCGACAGGCCTATAATTCACCCCTCCACTTT
many	TRBV3-1	NA	TRBJ2-1	CASSQNTQEGVFYNEQFF	TGTGCCAGCAGCCAAAATACCCAAGAGGGGGTTTTCTACAATGAGCAGTTCTTC
many	TRBV12-3/TRBV12-4	TRBD2	TRBJ2-7	CASSPAGSGRVQPEQYF	TGTGCCAGCAGCCCCGCAGGTAGCGGGAGGGTTCAGCCCGAGCAGTACTTC
few	TRBV6-5	TRBD1	TRBJ1-1	CASSYPNAGGGTEAFF	TGTGCCAGCAGTTACCCGAACGCAGGGGGCGGCACTGAAGCTTTCTTT
few	TRBV28	TRBD1	TRBJ2-3	CASSWTGGITDTQYF	TGTGCCAGCAGTTGGACAGGGGGTATCACAGATACGCAGTATTTT